The clone carrying this T cell receptor beta chain showed up just a few times. The antigen is undetermined. V was clipped by 5 bases and J by 1 base, with 12 bases between them. Germline lookup yields CDR1 MGHRA and CDR2 YSYEKL. The CDR3 runs to 14 residues. This entry comes from a study of blood T cells in healthy people across ages. Study results and caveats: TCR beta diversity, measured per million T cells, fell in a roughly linear way with age. The study found more naive CD4+ cells and higher diversity in long-lived than aged donors. The study could not conclusively compare naive and antigen-experienced cells, given its unsorted PBMCs.

Donors each provided about 10 milliliters of peripheral blood. A sample-barcoded 5' primer and a J-beta primer mix were used in a second PCR of about 7 to 12 cycles. TCRdb ran MiXCR on the 5' RACE reads and lists one entry per CDR3 protein. The sample contains 380,000 or so distinct CDR3 sequences, about half of which appear only once. The clonotype was recovered from a man between 60 and 70 years old in good health. The genes are TRBV4-1 and TRBJ2-7; unclear D gene. Sequencing was performed on blood. The CDR3 region is CASSFDTMSYEQYF. Written as DNA, the CDR3 is TGCGCCAGCAGCTTCGACACGATGTCCTACGAGCAGTACTTC.